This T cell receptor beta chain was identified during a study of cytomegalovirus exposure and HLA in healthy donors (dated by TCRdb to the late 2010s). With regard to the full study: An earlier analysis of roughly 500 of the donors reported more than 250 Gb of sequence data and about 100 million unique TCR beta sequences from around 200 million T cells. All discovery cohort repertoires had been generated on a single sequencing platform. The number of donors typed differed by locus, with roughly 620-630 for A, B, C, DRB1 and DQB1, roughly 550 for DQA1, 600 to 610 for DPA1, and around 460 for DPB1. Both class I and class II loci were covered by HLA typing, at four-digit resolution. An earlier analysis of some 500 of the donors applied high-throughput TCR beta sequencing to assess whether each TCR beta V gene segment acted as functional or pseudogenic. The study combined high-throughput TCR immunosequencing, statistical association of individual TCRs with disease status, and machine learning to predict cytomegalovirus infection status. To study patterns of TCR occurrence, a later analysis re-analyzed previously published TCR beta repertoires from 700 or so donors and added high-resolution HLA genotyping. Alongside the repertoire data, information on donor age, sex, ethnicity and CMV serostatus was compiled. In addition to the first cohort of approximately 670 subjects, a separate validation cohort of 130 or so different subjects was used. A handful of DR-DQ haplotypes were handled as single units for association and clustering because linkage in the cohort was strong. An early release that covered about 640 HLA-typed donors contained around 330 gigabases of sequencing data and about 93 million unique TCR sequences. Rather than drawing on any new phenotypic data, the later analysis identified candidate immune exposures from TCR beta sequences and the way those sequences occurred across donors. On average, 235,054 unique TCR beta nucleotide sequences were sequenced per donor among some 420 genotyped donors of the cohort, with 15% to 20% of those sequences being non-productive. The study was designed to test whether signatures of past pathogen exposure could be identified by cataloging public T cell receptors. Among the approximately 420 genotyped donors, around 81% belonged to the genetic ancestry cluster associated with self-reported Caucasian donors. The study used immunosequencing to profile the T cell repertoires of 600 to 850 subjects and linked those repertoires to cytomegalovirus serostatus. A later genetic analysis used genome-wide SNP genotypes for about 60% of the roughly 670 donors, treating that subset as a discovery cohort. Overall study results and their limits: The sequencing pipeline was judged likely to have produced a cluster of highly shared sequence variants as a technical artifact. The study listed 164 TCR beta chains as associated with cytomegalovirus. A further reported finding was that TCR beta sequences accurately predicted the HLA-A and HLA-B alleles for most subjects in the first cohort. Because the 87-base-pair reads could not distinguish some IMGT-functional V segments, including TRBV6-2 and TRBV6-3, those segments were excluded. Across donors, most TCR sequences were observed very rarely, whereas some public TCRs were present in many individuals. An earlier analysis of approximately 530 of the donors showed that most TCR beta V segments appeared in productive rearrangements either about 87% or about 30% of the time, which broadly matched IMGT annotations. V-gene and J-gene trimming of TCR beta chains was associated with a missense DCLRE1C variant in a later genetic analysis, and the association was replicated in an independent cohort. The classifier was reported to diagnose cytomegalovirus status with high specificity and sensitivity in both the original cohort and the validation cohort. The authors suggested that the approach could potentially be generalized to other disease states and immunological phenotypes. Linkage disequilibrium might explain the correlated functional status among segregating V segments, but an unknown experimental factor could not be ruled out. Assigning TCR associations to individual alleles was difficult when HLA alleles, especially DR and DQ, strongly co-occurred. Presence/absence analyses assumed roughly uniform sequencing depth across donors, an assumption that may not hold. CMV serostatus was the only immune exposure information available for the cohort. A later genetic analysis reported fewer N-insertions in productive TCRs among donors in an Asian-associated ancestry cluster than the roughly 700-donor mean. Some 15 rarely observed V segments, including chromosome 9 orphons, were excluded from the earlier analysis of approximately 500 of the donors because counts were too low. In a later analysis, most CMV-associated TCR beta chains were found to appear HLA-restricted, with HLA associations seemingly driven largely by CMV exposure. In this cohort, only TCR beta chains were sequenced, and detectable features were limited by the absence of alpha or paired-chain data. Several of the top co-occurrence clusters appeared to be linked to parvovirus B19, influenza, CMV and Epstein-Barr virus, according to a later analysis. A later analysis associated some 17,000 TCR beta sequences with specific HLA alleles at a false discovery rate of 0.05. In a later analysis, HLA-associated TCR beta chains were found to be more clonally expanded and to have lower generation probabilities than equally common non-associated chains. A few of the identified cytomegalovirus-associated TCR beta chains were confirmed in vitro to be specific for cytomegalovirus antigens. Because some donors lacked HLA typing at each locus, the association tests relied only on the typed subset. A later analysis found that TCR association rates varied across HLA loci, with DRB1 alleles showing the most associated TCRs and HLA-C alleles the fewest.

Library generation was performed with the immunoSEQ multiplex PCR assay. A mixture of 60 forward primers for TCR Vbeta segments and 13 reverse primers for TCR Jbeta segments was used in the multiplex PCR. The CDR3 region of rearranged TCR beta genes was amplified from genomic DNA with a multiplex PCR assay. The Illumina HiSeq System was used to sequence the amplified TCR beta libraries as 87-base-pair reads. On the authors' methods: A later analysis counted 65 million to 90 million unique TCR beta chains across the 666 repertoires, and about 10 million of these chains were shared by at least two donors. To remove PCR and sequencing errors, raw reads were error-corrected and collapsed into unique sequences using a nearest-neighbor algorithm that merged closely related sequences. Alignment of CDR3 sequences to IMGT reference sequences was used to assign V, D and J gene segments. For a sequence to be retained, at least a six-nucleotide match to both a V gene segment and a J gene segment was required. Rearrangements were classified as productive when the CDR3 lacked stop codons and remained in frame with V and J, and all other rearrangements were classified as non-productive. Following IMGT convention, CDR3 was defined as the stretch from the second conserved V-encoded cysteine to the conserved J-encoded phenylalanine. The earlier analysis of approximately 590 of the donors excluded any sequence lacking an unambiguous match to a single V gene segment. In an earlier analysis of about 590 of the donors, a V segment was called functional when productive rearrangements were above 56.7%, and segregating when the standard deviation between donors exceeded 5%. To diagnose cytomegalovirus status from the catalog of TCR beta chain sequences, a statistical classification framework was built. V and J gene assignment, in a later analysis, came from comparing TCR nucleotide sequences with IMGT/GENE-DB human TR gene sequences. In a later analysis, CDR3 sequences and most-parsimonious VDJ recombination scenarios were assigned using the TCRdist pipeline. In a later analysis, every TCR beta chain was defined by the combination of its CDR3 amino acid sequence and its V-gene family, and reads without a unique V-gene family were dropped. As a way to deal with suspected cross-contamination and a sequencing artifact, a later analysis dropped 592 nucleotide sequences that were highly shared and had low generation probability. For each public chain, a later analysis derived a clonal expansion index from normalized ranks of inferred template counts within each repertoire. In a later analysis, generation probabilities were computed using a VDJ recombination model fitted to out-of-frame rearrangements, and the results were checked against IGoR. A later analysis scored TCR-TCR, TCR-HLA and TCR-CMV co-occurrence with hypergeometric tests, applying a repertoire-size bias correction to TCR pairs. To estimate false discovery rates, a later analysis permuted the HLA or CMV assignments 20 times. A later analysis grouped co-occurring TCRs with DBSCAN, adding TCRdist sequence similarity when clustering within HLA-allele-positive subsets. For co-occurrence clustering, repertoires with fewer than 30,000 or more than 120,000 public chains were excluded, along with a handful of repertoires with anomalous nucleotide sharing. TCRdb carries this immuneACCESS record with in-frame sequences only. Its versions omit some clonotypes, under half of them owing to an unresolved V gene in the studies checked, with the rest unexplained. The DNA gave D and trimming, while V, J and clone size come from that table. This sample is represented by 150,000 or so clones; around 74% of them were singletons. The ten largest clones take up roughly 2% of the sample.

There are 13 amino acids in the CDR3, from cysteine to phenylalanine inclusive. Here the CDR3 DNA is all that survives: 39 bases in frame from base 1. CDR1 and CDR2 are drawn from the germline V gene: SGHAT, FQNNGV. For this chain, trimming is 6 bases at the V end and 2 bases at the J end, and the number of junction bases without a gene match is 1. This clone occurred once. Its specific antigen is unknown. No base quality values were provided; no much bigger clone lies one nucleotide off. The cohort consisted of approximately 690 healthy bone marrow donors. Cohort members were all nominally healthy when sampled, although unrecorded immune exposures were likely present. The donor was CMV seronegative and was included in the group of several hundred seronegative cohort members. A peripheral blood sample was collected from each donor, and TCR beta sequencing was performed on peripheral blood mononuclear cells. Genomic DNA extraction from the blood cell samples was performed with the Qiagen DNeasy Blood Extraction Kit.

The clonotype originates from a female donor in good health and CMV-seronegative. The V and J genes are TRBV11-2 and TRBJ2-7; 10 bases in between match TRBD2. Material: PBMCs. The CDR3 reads CASRLAGTYEQYF. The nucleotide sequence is TGTGCCAGCAGACTAGCGGGGACCTACGAGCAGTACTTC.